This T cell receptor (beta chain) was sequenced in a study of OX40 agonist ivuxolimab in advanced cancers. Trimming stripped 2 bases from V and 0 bases from J, with 10 bases between. Per the germline V gene, CDR1 is SEHNR and CDR2 is FQNEAQ (reference sequence). This CDR3 is built from 15 residues. Profiling relied on immunoSEQ multiplex PCR, and the TCRdb table lists in-frame clones only, not all of them. The sample holds 35,000 to 50,000 clones; 80% to 90% are singletons and the top ten take about 4.5%. The chain combines TRBV7-9 with TRBJ1-1; the D is unclear. The input for sequencing was CD4+ or CD8+ T cells sorted from blood, taken in a trial of the OX40 agonist ivuxolimab. The TCR comes from an adult with an advanced solid tumor such as melanoma, head and neck, liver or kidney cancer. CDR3 nucleotides: TGTGCCAGCAGCTTATTGGTCAGCATGAACACTGAAGCTTTCTTT. This encodes CASSLLVSMNTEAFF.